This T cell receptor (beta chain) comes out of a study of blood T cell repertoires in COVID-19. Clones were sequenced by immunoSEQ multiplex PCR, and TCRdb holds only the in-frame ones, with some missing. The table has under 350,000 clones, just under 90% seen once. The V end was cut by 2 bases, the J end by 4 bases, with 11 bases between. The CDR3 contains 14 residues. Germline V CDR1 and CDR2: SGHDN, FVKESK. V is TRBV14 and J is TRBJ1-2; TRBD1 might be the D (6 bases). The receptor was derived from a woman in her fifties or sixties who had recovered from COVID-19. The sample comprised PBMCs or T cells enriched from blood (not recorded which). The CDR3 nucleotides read TGTGCCAGCAGCCAAAACAGGGAAACCTATGGCTACACCTTC. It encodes CASSQNRETYGYTF.